A single sample gave rise to the 27 T cell receptor beta chains below, sequenced in a study of cytomegalovirus exposure and HLA in healthy donors. PCR primers comprised 60 Vbeta and 13 Jbeta primers. Sequenced by immunoSEQ multiplex PCR; TCRdb stores in-frame clones only, minus some. There are about 130,000 clones in the sample; roughly two thirds occur only once, and 1.6% lies in the top ten. The sample was PBMCs. The receptors here all came from a man aged 30 to 39 in good health and CMV-seropositive.

The chain joins TRBV4-2 to TRBJ1-4; D unresolved. Trimming cost V 1 base and J 8 bases, with 14 bases left between them. In germline, CDR1 is LGHNA, CDR2 YNFKEQ. There are 15 residues in the CDR3. This CDR3 is CASSQGGASLEKLFF. CDR3 DNA sequence: TGTGCCAGCAGCCAAGGGGGAGCCAGCCTCGAAAAACTGTTTTTT.

The chain links TRBV7-2 to TRBJ2-3, with TRBD2 matching over 11 bases. Trimming removed 5 bases from V and 0 bases from J; junction bases left unmatched: 4. The CDR3 totals 16 residues. Germline V gene data show CDR1 as SGHTA and CDR2 as FQGNSA. CDR3 coding DNA: TGTGCCAGCAGCCCCTTAGCGGGGGGGAGCACAGATACGCAGTATTTT. It translates to CASSPLAGGSTDTQYF.

The V gene is TRBV11-1, the J gene TRBJ2-3, with 11 nucleotides matching TRBD2. The junction had 11 bases not matched to a gene; V was cut back by 5 bases and J by 4 bases. Germline CDR1 SGHAT, CDR2 FQDESV (reference sequence). The CDR3 is 17 residues long. Here the CDR3 DNA reads TGTGCCAGCAGCCCCAGATTAGCGGGAGGGCCAGCAGATACGCAGTATTTT. Its translation is CASSPRLAGGPADTQYF.

The chain carries TRBV29-1 and TRBJ2-7; D perhaps matches TRBD2 (6 bases). The CDR3 length is 13 residues. V gave up 4 bases and J gave up 5 bases, with 15 bases separating them. CDR1 is SQVTM and CDR2 is ANQGSEA in the germline V gene. CDR3 nucleotides: TGCAGCGTTGTGGGTGGGGGGAGGAACGAGCAGTACTTC. It yields the protein CSVVGGGRNEQYF.

The rearrangement uses TRBV6-6 and TRBJ1-1; D might be TRBD1 (5 bases). Germline CDR1 MNHNY, CDR2 SVGAGI (reference sequence). This CDR3 spans 13 amino acids. Trimming took 6 bases from V and 0 from J, leaving 8 bases between them. CDR3 coding DNA: TGTGCCAGCAGCTTGGACATGAACACTGAAGCTTTCTTT. Translated: CASSLDMNTEAFF.

This sequence joins TRBV27 and TRBJ1-2; 7 nucleotides match TRBD1. This CDR3 is built from 15 residues. Germline V CDR1 and CDR2: MNHEY, SMNVEV (reference sequence). J gave up 8 bases and V 5 bases, and 14 bases lay outside the gene matches. The CDR3 DNA sequence: TGTGCCAGCAGTCCGATGACAGGGAGTAATCTCGGCTACACCTTC. As protein: CASSPMTGSNLGYTF.

V gene TRBV6-1 combines with J gene TRBJ2-5, with a possible D match to TRBD1 (5 bases). Germline V lookup: CDR1 MNHNS, CDR2 SASEGT. Trimming stripped 4 bases from V and 5 bases from J, with 14 bases between. This CDR3 region has 14 residues. CDR3 loop: CASSVLDKGETQYF. The CDR3 DNA reads TGTGCCAGCAGTGTCCTAGACAAGGGGGAGACCCAGTACTTC.

About this clone itself: Distinct nucleotide sequences in the sample also encode this CDR3. The chain employs TRBV6-5 and TRBJ1-2; 7 positions match TRBD1. There are 14 residues in the CDR3. The germline CDR1 and CDR2 sequences are MNHEY and SVGAGI. Trimming took 5 bases from V and 0 from J; bases not matched to a gene: 3. The CDR3 DNA follows: TGTGCCAGCAGTCGACAGGGAGCTAACTATGGCTACACCTTC. This gives the protein CASSRQGANYGYTF.

The chain combines TRBV11-3 with TRBJ2-5, with D tentatively TRBD1 (5 bases). Germline lookup yields CDR1 SGHNT and CDR2 YENEEA. V lost 2 bases and J 2 bases, leaving 9 bases between the germline ends. The CDR3 runs 14 residues. CDR3 loop: CASSLRGNQETQYF. In nucleotides, the CDR3 is TGTGCCAGCAGCTTAAGGGGAAATCAAGAGACCCAGTACTTC.

The sample holds a few counts of this clone. The chain is built from TRBV7-8 and TRBJ2-7; TRBD2 aligns across 8 bases. The CDR3 sequence is 15 residues long. In germline, CDR1 is SGHVS, CDR2 FQNEAQ. V shed 6 bases, J shed 1 base, and the junction held 8 bases outside the gene matches. Written as DNA, the CDR3 is TGTGCCAGCAGGGTTACTAGCGGTGTATCCTACGAGCAGTACTTC. This gives the protein CASRVTSGVSYEQYF.

The chain joins TRBV4-1 to TRBJ1-2; D not certain. This CDR3 has 16 amino acids. V lost 2 bases to trimming and J lost 2 bases, with 15 bases between them. The germline gives CDR1 MGHRA, CDR2 YSYEKL. The chain's CDR3 is CASSQNGGVKNYGYTF. The CDR3 coding sequence is TGCGCCAGCAGCCAAAACGGCGGGGTTAAGAACTATGGCTACACCTTC.

Turning to this clone: A read error may account for a junction end that differs from germline. The chain is built from TRBV7-7 and TRBJ2-5; TRBD2 matches 8 bases. The length of the CDR3 is 14 residues. Looked up from germline, CDR1 is SSHAT and CDR2 is FNYEAQ (reference sequence). CDR3 region: CASSLRLAKETQYF. The CDR3 nucleotides are TGTGCTAGCAGCTTAAGACTAGCGAAAGAGACCCAGTACTTC.

As for this clone: At one end, the junction sequence differs from germline, possibly due to a read error. The J gene is TRBJ1-5, the V gene TRBV7-9; no reliable D call. Germline CDR1 and CDR2: SEHNR and FQNEAQ (reference sequence). The CDR3 contains 13 residues. The CDR3 coding sequence is TGTGCCAGCAGCTTATGGAGCATTCAGCCCCAGCATTTT. Translation gives CASSLWSIQPQHF.

The V call is TRBV28, the J call TRBJ2-2; possible D gene TRBD2, 6 bases. The CDR3 has 15 amino acids. CDR1 is MDHEN and CDR2 is SYDVKM in the germline V gene. V shed 7 bases and J shed 3 bases, with 15 bases lying between them. The CDR3 sequence is CASTSPGLHTGELFF. The CDR3 DNA reads TGTGCCAGCACTTCCCCGGGACTTCACACCGGGGAGCTGTTTTTT.

The CDR3, as DNA: TGTGCCAGCAGGTCCCCGAGGACTAGCGGGAGGGCCCAAAGCACAGATACGCAGTATTTT. It codes for CASRSPRTSGRAQSTDTQYF. This sequence joins TRBV28 and TRBJ2-3, with 15 nucleotides matching TRBD2. Germline lookup yields CDR1 MDHEN and CDR2 SYDVKM. The V and J ends lost 6 bases and 0 bases, in that order; junction bases with no gene match: 13. The CDR3 totals 20 residues.

The V call is TRBV18, the J call TRBJ1-2, with a possible D match to TRBD1 (5 bases). The germline V gene has CDR1 KGHSH and CDR2 LQKENI. The CDR3 has 15 residues. V was cut by 0 bases and J by 2 bases, with 10 bases left in between. The CDR3 DNA sequence: TGTGCCAGCTCACCACCGGACAACCTAAACTATGGCTACACCTTC. It is translated as CASSPPDNLNYGYTF.

This clone was seen once. V gene TRBV7-9 combines with J gene TRBJ2-7; D gene unclear. The CDR3 consists of 13 residues. The germline V and J ends were trimmed by 3 bases and 4 bases, with 10 bases remaining between them. Looked up from germline, CDR1 is SEHNR and CDR2 is FQNEAQ (reference sequence). The CDR3 nucleotides read TGTGCCAGCAGCTTTGACTTACCTTACGAGCAGTACTTC. Its translation: CASSFDLPYEQYF.

CDR3 DNA: TGTGCCAGCCGGGACATCTCCTACGAGCAGTACTTC. Translated, it gives CASRDISYEQYF. The rearrangement joins TRBV6-6 to TRBJ2-7; D is perhaps TRBD1 (6 bases). V was shortened by 8 bases and J by 0 bases, with 8 bases between the two germline ends. CDR3 length: 12 residues. Germline V gene lookup returns CDR1 MNHNY and CDR2 SVGAGI (reference sequence).

The table lists this clone with a few counts. This chain links TRBV9 with TRBJ1-2, with 12 nucleotides matching TRBD1. V lost 3 bases and J lost 8; bases outside the gene matches: 11. Germline values: CDR1 SGDLS, CDR2 YYNGEE. The CDR3 consists of 16 residues. The CDR3: CASSARTGTGGVGYTF. As DNA, the CDR3 is TGTGCCAGCAGCGCTCGAACCGGGACAGGGGGCGTAGGCTACACCTTC.

The V call is TRBV4-2, the J call TRBJ2-3; 9 bases map to TRBD2. The CDR3 has 15 amino acids. Germline-derived CDR1 and CDR2 are LGHNA and YNFKEQ. With V trimmed by 0 bases and J by 6 bases, 4 bases remained unmatched. CDR3 loop: CASSQELAGYDTQYF. The DNA for the CDR3 is TGTGCCAGCAGCCAAGAGCTAGCGGGATACGATACGCAGTATTTT.

This sequence joins TRBV7-2 and TRBJ1-1; 7 positions agree with TRBD1. Germline values: CDR1 SGHTA, CDR2 FQGNSA. This CDR3 has 14 amino acids. The J segment lost 6 bases and the V segment lost 5 bases, leaving 9 bases of the junction unmatched. This CDR3 is CASSPEQGRAEAFF. The CDR3 DNA reads TGTGCCAGCAGCCCAGAACAGGGGCGAGCTGAAGCTTTCTTT.

This clone is medium-sized (0.01 to 0.1%) by share. V usage is TRBV5-4 and J usage is TRBJ2-3; TRBD2 matches at 11 bases. Trimming cost V 0 bases and J 2 bases; bases outside gene matches: 5. The CDR3 runs 17 residues. Germline V lookup: CDR1 SGHNT, CDR2 YYREEE (reference sequence). CDR3 nucleotides: TGTGCCAGCAGCTTGGGGGGGACTAGCGGTATCACAGATACGCAGTATTTT. Translating gives CASSLGGTSGITDTQYF.

This clone was recorded a few times. The rearrangement links TRBV6-5 to TRBJ1-2, with 10 bases matching TRBD1. The CDR3 loop spans 15 amino acids. V trimming: 7 bases; J trimming: 7 bases; junction bases outside the gene matches: 12. Germline V lookup: CDR1 MNHEY, CDR2 SVGAGI. In nucleotides, the CDR3 is TGTGCCAGCATCAAAAGGGACAGGGGTATTTTTGGCTACACCTTC. Amino acids: CASIKRDRGIFGYTF.

This chain joins TRBV5-1 and TRBJ2-5, with 10 bases lining up with TRBD1. CDR1 is SGHRS and CDR2 is YFSETQ in the germline V gene. The ends lost 5 bases at V and 1 base at J; junction bases unmatched: 5. The CDR3 totals 15 residues. The CDR3 loop reads CASSRQGAFQETQYF. The DNA for the CDR3 is TGCGCCAGCAGTAGACAGGGGGCCTTCCAAGAGACCCAGTACTTC.

The rearrangement joins TRBV28 to TRBJ2-5, with 10 positions matching TRBD2. V gave up 8 bases and J gave up 5 bases; unmatched junction bases: 8. The CDR3 length is 14 residues. Looked up from germline, CDR1 is MDHEN and CDR2 is SYDVKM. CDR3 DNA sequence: TGTGCCAGCGGGCTAGCGGGAGCCCGGGAGACCCAGTACTTC. Translation: CASGLAGARETQYF.

Of note for this clone: One junction end does not reproduce the germline sequence, and a read error may be involved. The chain is built from TRBV7-6 and TRBJ2-1, with TRBD2 matching 7 bases. Germline CDR1 reads SGHVS; CDR2 reads FNYEAQ. The CDR3 sequence is 17 residues long. CDR3: CASSLAESGRLYNGQFF. CDR3 sequence (DNA): TGTGCCAGCAGCTTAGCAGAGTCCGGGAGGCTATACAATGGGCAGTTCTTC. The complete variable domain, with remaining parts taken from reference TRBV7-6 and TRBJ2-1, reads GAGVSQSPRYKVTKRGQDVALRCDPISGHVSLYWYRQALGQGPEFLTYFNYEAQQDKSGLPNDRFSAERPEGSISTLTIQRTEQRDSAMYRCASSLAESGRLYNGQFFGPGTRLTVL.

The gene calls are TRBV29-1 and TRBJ2-3; D remains ambiguous. The germline CDR1 and CDR2 sequences are SQVTM and ANQGSEA. V lost 4 bases, J lost 4 bases, and 21 bases lay in between. The CDR3 totals 16 residues. CDR3 region: CSVAFTEGPRADTQYF. The CDR3 coding sequence is TGCAGCGTTGCCTTCACGGAAGGCCCTCGGGCAGATACGCAGTATTTT.